This T cell receptor beta chain is from a study of beta chain features in type 1 diabetes. Study results and caveats: Using cDNA template may skew counts toward highly expressing activated cells.

Trimming pared 7 bases from V and 4 bases from J, leaving 13 bases between. The CDR3 loop spans 14 amino acids. Germline V gene lookup returns CDR1 LNHDA and CDR2 SQIVND (reference sequence). cDNA synthesis used the whole RNA isolate, giving expressed TCRB sequences. Repertoires were generated with immunoSEQ multiplex PCR, while TCRdb's copy carries only in-frame clones and drops some. The table records about 620,000 clones, 15% to 18% of them present only once. About this clone itself: The target antigen is unknown.

Input material: naive CD4+ T cells from blood. The source is a man aged 18 to 29 in good health. The genes are TRBV19 and TRBJ2-2; D not resolved. In nucleotides, the CDR3 is TGTGCCAGTACCCCAAATCGGGTCACCGGGGAGCTGTTTTTT. Protein sequence: CASTPNRVTGELFF.